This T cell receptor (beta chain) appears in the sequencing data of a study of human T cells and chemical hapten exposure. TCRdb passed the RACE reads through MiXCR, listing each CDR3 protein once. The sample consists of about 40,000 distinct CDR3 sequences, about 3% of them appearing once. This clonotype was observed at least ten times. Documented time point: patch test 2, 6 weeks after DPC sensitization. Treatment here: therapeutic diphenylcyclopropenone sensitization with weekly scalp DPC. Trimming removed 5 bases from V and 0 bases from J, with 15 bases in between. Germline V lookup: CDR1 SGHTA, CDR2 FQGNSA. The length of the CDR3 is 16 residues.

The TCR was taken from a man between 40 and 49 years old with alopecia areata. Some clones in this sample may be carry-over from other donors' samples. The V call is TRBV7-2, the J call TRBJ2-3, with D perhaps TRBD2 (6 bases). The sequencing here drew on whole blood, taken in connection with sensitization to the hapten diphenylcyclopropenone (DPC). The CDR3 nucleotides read TGTGCCAGCAGCACACGTCCCGGGACTAGCACAGATACGCAGTATTTT. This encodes CASSTRPGTSTDTQYF. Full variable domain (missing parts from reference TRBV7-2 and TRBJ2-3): GAGVSQSPSNKVTEKGKDVELRCDPISGHTALYWYRQSLGQGLEFLIYFQGNSAPDKSGLPSDRFSAERTGGSVSTLTIQRTQQEDSAVYLCASSTRPGTSTDTQYFGPGTRLTVL.